Presented here are 31 T cell receptor beta chains from one specimen sequenced in a study of response to subunit inactivated influenza vaccine. TCRdb called the RT-PCR reads again in MiXCR, with one record for every CDR3 protein. Of 500,000 to 600,000 distinct CDR3 sequences in the sample, under 9% are singletons; the top ten hold 13%. The sample here was PBMCs from blood, taken around 25 months after vaccination. Receptors originate from a man between 50 and 75 years old who received an inactivated influenza vaccine.

The rearrangement joins TRBV30 to TRBJ2-3; D may be TRBD1 (5 bases). Looked up from germline, CDR1 is GTSNPN and CDR2 is SVGIG (reference sequence). Trimming cost V 2 bases and J 7 bases, with 10 bases left between them. The CDR3 length is 12 residues. CDR3 amino acids: CAWSPDRHTQYF. In DNA, the CDR3 is TGTGCCTGGAGTCCCGACAGACATACGCAGTATTTT. Filled out from reference TRBV30 and TRBJ2-3, the complete variable domain reads SQTIHQWPATLVQPVGSPLSLECTVEGTSNPNLYWYRQAAGRGLQLLFYSVGIGQISSEVPQNLSASRPQDRQFILSSKKLLLSDSGFYLCAWSPDRHTQYFGPGTRLTVL.

In its sample, this clonotype was seen many times. V usage is TRBV3-1 and J usage is TRBJ1-1; the D is unclear. The V end lost 0 bases, the J end lost 6 bases, and 5 bases lay between the germline ends. Germline CDR1 LGHDT, CDR2 YNNKEL (reference sequence). This CDR3 region has 12 residues. CDR3 amino acids: CASSQESAEAFF. CDR3 coding DNA: TGTGCCAGCAGCCAAGAGTCAGCTGAAGCTTTCTTT. Complete variable domain (other parts from reference TRBV3-1 and TRBJ1-1): DTAVSQTPKYLVTQMGNDKSIKCEQNLGHDTMYWYKQDSKKFLKIMFSYNNKELIINETVPNRFSPKSPDKAHLNLHINSLELGDSAVYFCASSQESAEAFFGQGTRLTVV.

A few counts support this clonotype. V gene TRBV28 combines with J gene TRBJ1-2; TRBD1 is a possible D gene (5 bases). Germline V gene lookup returns CDR1 MDHEN and CDR2 SYDVKM. V lost 7 bases and J lost 6, with 15 bases in between. This CDR3 spans 13 amino acids. CDR3 residues: CASISHGGDGYTF. The CDR3 coding sequence is TGTGCCAGCATATCCCACGGGGGTGATGGCTACACCTTC.

This clonotype was observed a few times. V gene TRBV20-1 combines with J gene TRBJ2-2; D possibly uses TRBD1 or TRBD2 (5 bases each). V was clipped by 5 bases and J by 11 bases, with 9 bases between them. Per germline, CDR1 DFQATT and CDR2 SNEGSKA (reference sequence). This CDR3 region has 10 residues. CDR3 residues: CSAYRDELFF. DNA for the CDR3: TGCAGTGCTTACCGGGACGAGCTGTTTTTT.

The rearrangement joins TRBV6-5 to TRBJ1-3, with D uncertain. Trimming cost V 0 bases and J 0 bases, with 9 bases left between them. The CDR3 covers 16 residues. Germline CDR1 MNHEY, CDR2 SVGAGI. The chain's CDR3 is CASSYSRSSSGNTIYF. DNA for the CDR3: TGTGCCAGCAGTTACTCCCGGTCTAGCTCTGGAAACACCATATATTTT.

This clonotype appeared a few times. The chain is built from TRBV10-2 and TRBJ2-7; D ambiguous. Germline loops: CDR1 WSHSY, CDR2 SAAADI. This CDR3 contains 14 residues. V lost 2 bases, J lost 0 bases, and 8 bases lay in between. CDR3 DNA sequence: TGCGCCAGCAGTGAGCGGGTCAGCTCCTACGAGCAGTACTTC. Protein: CASSERVSSYEQYF.

The chain joins TRBV10-2 to TRBJ2-5; 7 bases are shared with TRBD2. Trimming removed 6 bases from V and 0 bases from J; junction bases left unmatched: 10. Germline V gene data show CDR1 as WSHSY and CDR2 as SAAADI. This CDR3 spans 16 amino acids. The CDR3 sequence: CASRTRGRGYQETQYF. CDR3 coding DNA: TGCGCCAGCAGAACACGTGGGAGGGGCTACCAAGAGACCCAGTACTTC.

This clonotype was observed at least ten times. This rearrangement joins TRBV29-1 to TRBJ2-1; 7 bases align to TRBD2. Trimming at V came to 2 bases and at J to 0 bases, leaving 19 bases not matched to a gene. The germline CDR1 and CDR2 sequences are SQVTM and ANQGSEA. The CDR3 is 20 residues long. The CDR3 loop reads CSVETYPSGLPAGSYNEQFF. CDR3 DNA sequence: TGCAGCGTTGAAACTTACCCTAGCGGACTCCCTGCGGGCTCCTACAATGAGCAGTTCTTC.

In its sample, this clonotype was seen a few times. The chain is built from TRBV7-2 and TRBJ2-5; D is perhaps TRBD2 (7 bases). Germline assignment: CDR1 SGHTA and CDR2 FQGNSA. CDR3 length equals 16 residues. V lost 3 bases and J 2 bases, leaving 16 bases between the germline ends. Written as DNA, the CDR3 is TGTGCCAGCAGCTTGGACGGGGGGACAACTCAAGAGACCCAGTACTTC. It codes for CASSLDGGTTQETQYF.

Ten or more counts support this clonotype. The chain uses TRBV29-1 and TRBJ2-2; D ambiguous. V shed 6 bases and J shed 2 bases, with 10 bases lying between them. This CDR3 region has 13 residues. Looked up from germline, CDR1 is SQVTM and CDR2 is ANQGSEA. CDR3 bases: TGCAGCGTCCCCGGCCCAAACACCGGGGAGCTGTTTTTT. This encodes CSVPGPNTGELFF.

The chain recombines TRBV7-9 with TRBJ2-7; no definite D call. Germline V gene sequence: CDR1 SEHNR, CDR2 FQNEAQ (reference sequence). V lost 10 bases and J 4 bases, leaving 11 bases between the germline ends. This CDR3 spans 11 amino acids. The CDR3 region is CATYMGYEQYF. DNA of the CDR3: TGTGCCACCTATATGGGGTACGAGCAGTACTTC.

V is TRBV4-2 and J is TRBJ1-2, with D possibly being TRBD1 (5 bases). Trimming cost V 0 bases and J 0 bases, with 11 bases left between them. This CDR3 is built from 16 residues. The germline V gene encodes CDR1 LGHNA and CDR2 YNFKEQ. CDR3 DNA: TGTGCCAGCAGCCAAGAGGGTGCGGGGGCTAACTATGGCTACACCTTC. Protein sequence: CASSQEGAGANYGYTF.

This clonotype has ten or more counts. The J gene is TRBJ1-1, the V gene TRBV12-3 or TRBV12-4, with D uncertain. Trimming left V 0 bases short and J 4 bases short, with 9 bases between. The CDR3 consists of 14 residues. The DNA of the CDR3 is TGTGCCAGCAGTTTAGCGGCGCGGGCCACTGAAGCTTTCTTT. Translating it yields CASSLAARATEAFF.

Only a few counts were recorded for this clonotype. The chain uses TRBV11-2 and TRBJ2-3; the match to TRBD2 covers 11 bases. This CDR3 spans 15 amino acids. The V gene end was trimmed by 5 bases and the J gene end by 6 bases; junction bases not matched to a gene: 7. Germline CDR1 reads SGHAT; CDR2 reads FQNNGV. The CDR3 coding sequence is TGTGCCAGCAGCGGGACTAGCGGACCCCAGGATACGCAGTATTTT. Its protein product is CASSGTSGPQDTQYF.

The DNA of the CDR3 is TGTGCCAGCAGCTTAGCCCCAACGCGGGGCTACAATGAGCAGTTCTTC. Its protein is CASSLAPTRGYNEQFF. The rearrangement uses TRBV11-1 and TRBJ2-1; tentative D call: TRBD2 (6 bases). The germline gives CDR1 SGHAT, CDR2 FQDESV (reference sequence). This CDR3 spans 16 amino acids. The germline V and J ends were trimmed by 0 bases and 3 bases, with 12 bases remaining between them.

This clonotype has a count of ten or more. The rearrangement links TRBV7-9 to TRBJ2-1, with D possibly being TRBD2 (7 bases). Deletions cut 7 bases from V and 7 bases from J, with 20 bases between. The CDR3 totals 15 residues. Germline V gene data show CDR1 as SEHNR and CDR2 as FQNEAQ (reference sequence). The CDR3 is CASNLAGASANEQFF. The CDR3 bases are TGTGCCAGCAACCTTGCGGGGGCCTCCGCTAATGAGCAGTTCTTC.

This clonotype was detected a few times. The chain links TRBV5-5 to TRBJ1-5; 7 bases line up with TRBD1. The CDR3 is 16 amino acids. Germline loops: CDR1 SGHKS, CDR2 YYEKEE (reference sequence). V trimming: 4 bases; J trimming: 0 bases; junction bases outside the gene matches: 7. In nucleotides, the CDR3 is TGTGCCAGCAGCGCGGACAGGTCCTATAGCAATCAGCCCCAGCATTTT. It translates to CASSADRSYSNQPQHF.

This clonotype was seen ten or more times. The V gene is TRBV12-3 or TRBV12-4, the J gene TRBJ2-1; weak D call: TRBD2 (6 bases). CDR3 length: 15 amino acids. Trimming cost V 6 bases and J 4 bases, with 16 bases left between them. In DNA form, the CDR3 reads TGTGCCAGCAGCCCCCGGGACTCTACTTACAATGAGCAGTTCTTC. Protein sequence: CASSPRDSTYNEQFF.

The gene calls are TRBV20-1 and TRBJ2-7; TRBD2 matches at 10 bases. Germline V lookup: CDR1 DFQATT, CDR2 SNEGSKA (reference sequence). Trimming took 0 bases from V and 3 from J; bases not matched to a gene: 11. The CDR3 consists of 17 residues. CDR3 nucleotides: TGCAGTGCTAGAGATGATTCCGGACTAGCGGACAACTACGAGCAGTACTTC. Translating it yields CSARDDSGLADNYEQYF.

The CDR3 protein is CASSPRFDPGFQVGNEQYF. In nucleotides, the CDR3 is TGCGCCAGCAGCCCCAGGTTTGACCCAGGGTTCCAGGTGGGGAACGAGCAGTACTTC. This sequence joins TRBV4-1 and TRBJ2-7; D perhaps matches TRBD1 (5 bases). This CDR3 region has 19 residues. V was pared by 4 bases and J by 5 bases, with 30 bases between. The V gene's germline CDR1 is MGHRA and CDR2 YSYEKL.

This clonotype came up many times. V usage is TRBV12-3 or TRBV12-4 and J usage is TRBJ2-7, with D maybe TRBD2 (6 bases). The V end lost 1 base, the J end lost 3 bases, and 10 bases lay between the germline ends. The CDR3 is 14 amino acids. The CDR3 region has the DNA TGTGCCAGCAGTTTAGGGGCGGGGATCTACGAGCAGTACTTC. It codes for CASSLGAGIYEQYF.

The chain has TRBV6-2 or TRBV6-3 and TRBJ2-7, with 14 nucleotides matching TRBD2. Germline V gives CDR1 MNHEY, CDR2 SVGEGT. The CDR3 contains 18 residues. Unmatched junction bases numbered 13, after V lost 6 bases and J lost 3 bases. CDR3 protein: CASSPGTSGRNKDYEQYF. CDR3 bases: TGTGCCAGCAGCCCCGGGACTAGCGGGAGAAATAAAGACTACGAGCAGTACTTC.

This clonotype showed up just a few times. The chain recombines TRBV29-1 with TRBJ2-4; perhaps TRBD2 as D (6 bases). The V end was cut by 4 bases, the J end by 8 bases, with 18 bases between. The length of the CDR3 is 14 residues. In germline, CDR1 is SQVTM, CDR2 ANQGSEA. The CDR3: CSVVYGGEVDIQYF. The DNA of the CDR3 is TGCAGCGTTGTGTACGGGGGAGAGGTAGACATTCAGTACTTC.

The chain recombines TRBV4-3 with TRBJ2-2; D is unclear. Trimming removed 1 base at V and 7 bases at J, with 13 bases between. Germline values: CDR1 LGHNA, CDR2 YSLEER. The length of the CDR3 is 15 residues. The CDR3, as DNA: TGCGCCAGCAGCCAAGTTCCAGCCGGATACGGGGAGCTGTTTTTT. It specifies CASSQVPAGYGELFF.

This clonotype was counted many times. The CDR3 DNA reads as TGCAGCGTTGGAGGTCCGGAGTCCCCCTACAATGAGCAGTTCTTC. Protein: CSVGGPESPYNEQFF. This chain joins TRBV29-1 and TRBJ2-1; no firm D call. V shed 4 bases and J shed 2 bases, with 15 bases lying between them. Germline lookup yields CDR1 SQVTM and CDR2 ANQGSEA. The CDR3 loop spans 15 amino acids.

This clonotype was detected a few times. V and J are TRBV7-9 and TRBJ2-7; perhaps TRBD2 as D (5 bases). CDR1 and CDR2 from the germline V gene are SEHNR and FQNEAQ (reference sequence). This CDR3 is built from 14 residues. Trimming took 1 base from V and 1 from J, leaving 8 bases between them. The CDR3 is CASSLVGKSYEQYF. In DNA, the CDR3 is TGTGCCAGCAGCTTAGTCGGGAAGTCCTACGAGCAGTACTTC.

The rearrangement uses TRBV9 and TRBJ2-3; a weak D match, TRBD1 (5 bases). Trimming cost V 0 bases and J 1 base, with 12 bases left between them. From germline, CDR1 is SGDLS and CDR2 YYNGEE. The CDR3 length is 16 residues. In nucleotides, the CDR3 is TGTGCCAGCAGCGTAGATTTAGGGGAAGGCACAGATACGCAGTATTTT. It translates to CASSVDLGEGTDTQYF.

Ten or more counts support this clonotype. V is TRBV7-8 and J is TRBJ2-1, with 12 nucleotides matching TRBD2. Per the germline V gene, CDR1 is SGHVS and CDR2 is FQNEAQ. CDR3 length: 20 amino acids. Trimming cost V 6 bases and J 7 bases; bases outside gene matches: 22. The CDR3 DNA reads TGTGCCAGCAGAAAACATGCAGGACTAGCGGGAATAGCCAGTTGGAATGAGCAGTTCTTC. Protein product: CASRKHAGLAGIASWNEQFF.

This clonotype showed up just a few times. This chain joins TRBV4-3 and TRBJ2-3, with D unresolved. Per germline, CDR1 LGHNA and CDR2 YSLEER. Trimming took off 0 bases at V and 6 bases at J, with 10 bases between the two ends. This CDR3 region has 14 residues. The CDR3 sequence is CASSQDQSVDTQYF. In nucleotides, the CDR3 is TGCGCCAGCAGCCAAGATCAAAGCGTGGATACGCAGTATTTT.

This clonotype has at least ten counts. J is TRBJ2-1 and V is TRBV5-6; 7 positions agree with TRBD1. Germline CDR1 SGHDT, CDR2 YYEEEE. V lost 0 bases and J lost 9; bases outside the gene matches: 6. The CDR3 spans 14 residues. CDR3 in amino acids: CASSLAQGVGEQFF. The CDR3 nucleotides read TGTGCCAGCAGCTTGGCTCAGGGGGTGGGTGAGCAGTTCTTC.

This clonotype was seen ten or more times. The CDR3 nucleotides read TGTGCCAGCAGCTTCTCAGGGGGCGGCGGGGAGCTGTTTTTT. Translating it yields CASSFSGGGGELFF. The J gene is TRBJ2-2, the V gene TRBV7-8, with 8 bases fitting TRBD1. J lost 7 bases, V lost 3 bases, and 4 bases had no gene match. In germline, CDR1 is SGHVS, CDR2 FQNEAQ. The CDR3 loop spans 14 amino acids.